The present entry profiles one T cell receptor (beta chain) with its context. The sample originates from a study of shared clonotypes between healthy human individuals. Terminally differentiated effector memory CD45RA+ cells were excluded from the naive CD8 cells, which were CD45RO-negative and positively selected for CCR7. Caucasian adults residing in Nashville, Tennessee made up all the donors. Data came from immunoSEQ multiplex PCR; TCRdb stores just in-frame clones and leaves some out. In the table there are a few million clones, roughly 93% of which are singletons. The origin of this receptor is a man between 18 and 29 years old in good health. Some clones in this sample may be carry-over from other donors' samples. Sample: naive CD8+ T cells from PBMCs.

CDR3 in amino acids: CASSSGQGPTYEQYF. The CDR3 region has the DNA TGTGCCAGCAGCTCCGGACAGGGACCAACCTACGAGCAGTACTTC. This chain joins TRBV5-6 and TRBJ2-7; 8 positions agree with TRBD1. The CDR3 runs to 15 residues. V was clipped by 3 bases and J by 2 bases; unmatched bases: 7. The V gene's germline CDR1 is SGHDT and CDR2 YYEEEE.